The text below deals with one T cell receptor beta chain. Antigen unknown. Every donor, a Caucasian adult, lived in Nashville, Tennessee. Naive CD4+ cells were CD45RA-selected; the remaining cells were memory. This specimen comes from a study of shared clonotypes between healthy human individuals. General study results and limits: Generation probability values for non-shared clonotypes were lower than those for clonotypes shared by all four donors.

CDR3 size: 17 residues. The ends lost 2 bases at V and 0 bases at J; junction bases unmatched: 9. The germline V gene encodes CDR1 MNHNS and CDR2 SASEGT. Only in-frame clones appear in the TCRdb table, and some are missing; sequencing was by immunoSEQ multiplex PCR. The data show roughly 1.4 million clones, 98% seen once. The specimen was naive CD4+ T cells sorted from blood. The subset was: CD45RA+ positively selected. This sequence originates from a man aged 30 to 45 in good health. The rearrangement uses TRBV6-1 and TRBJ2-7; TRBD2 matches at 8 bases. The CDR3 DNA follows: TGTGCCAGCAGTGAACTACTTGGGCGGGGGGCCTCCTACGAGCAGTACTTC. Amino acids: CASSELLGRGASYEQYF.